The clone carrying this T cell receptor (beta chain) has a handful of counts. Its antigen is unknown. This record comes from a study of T cell responses to AZD1222 COVID-19 vaccine. Broader study findings: Baseline seropositivity occurred in only a handful of AZD1222 recipients. Donors were chiefly white British, with a greater number of females, and clonal diversity was perhaps underestimated. Receipt of two AZD1222 doses was followed by a rise in Spike-specific TCR breadth and depth. Within unmutated variant regions lay the reported targets of nearly half of spike-specific TCRs.

Per the germline V gene, CDR1 is SGHTA and CDR2 is FQGNSA. CDR3 length: 14 amino acids. The trim removed 4 bases at V and 6 bases at J, leaving 3 bases unmatched. The data were produced by immunoSEQ multiplex PCR, yet TCRdb's version contains in-frame clones alone and is incomplete. The repertoire holds some 140,000 clones, with 86% as singletons. This specimen consisted of peripheral blood, obtained on day 0 of MenACWY control vaccination. The clonotype was recovered from an adult in good health. The V call is TRBV7-2, the J call TRBJ1-4; 9 bases map to TRBD1. In DNA form, the CDR3 reads TGTGCCAGCAGCTCACAGGGGGCCGATGAAAAACTGTTTTTT. This translates into CASSSQGADEKLFF.